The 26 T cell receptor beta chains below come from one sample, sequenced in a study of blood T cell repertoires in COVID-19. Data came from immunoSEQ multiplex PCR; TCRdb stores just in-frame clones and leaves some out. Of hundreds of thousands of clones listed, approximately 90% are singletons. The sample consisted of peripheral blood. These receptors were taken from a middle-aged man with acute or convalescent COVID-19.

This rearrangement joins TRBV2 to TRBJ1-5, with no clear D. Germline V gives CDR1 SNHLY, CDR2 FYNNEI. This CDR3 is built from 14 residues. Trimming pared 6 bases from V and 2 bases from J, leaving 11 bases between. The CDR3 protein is CASSYLNGNQPQHF. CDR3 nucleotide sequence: TGTGCCAGCAGCTATCTGAACGGCAATCAGCCCCAGCATTTT.

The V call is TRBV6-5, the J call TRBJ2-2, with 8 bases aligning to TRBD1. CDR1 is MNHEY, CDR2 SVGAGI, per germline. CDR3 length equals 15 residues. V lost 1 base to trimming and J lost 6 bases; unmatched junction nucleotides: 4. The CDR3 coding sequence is TGTGCCAGCAGTTACTGGCAGGGGGCACCCGGGGAGCTGTTTTTT. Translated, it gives CASSYWQGAPGELFF.

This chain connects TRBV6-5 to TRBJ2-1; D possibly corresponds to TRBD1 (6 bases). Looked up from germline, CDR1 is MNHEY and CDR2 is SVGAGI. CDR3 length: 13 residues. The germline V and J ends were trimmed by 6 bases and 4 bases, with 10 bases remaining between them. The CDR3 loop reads CASSVGQYNEQFF. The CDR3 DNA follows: TGTGCCAGCAGCGTAGGACAGTACAATGAGCAGTTCTTC.

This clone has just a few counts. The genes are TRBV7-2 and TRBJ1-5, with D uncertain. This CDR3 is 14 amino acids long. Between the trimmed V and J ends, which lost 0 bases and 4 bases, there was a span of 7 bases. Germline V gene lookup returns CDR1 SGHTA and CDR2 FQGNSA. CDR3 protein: CASSLAGGNQPQHF. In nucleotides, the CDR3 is TGTGCCAGCAGCTTAGCAGGCGGGAATCAGCCCCAGCATTTT.

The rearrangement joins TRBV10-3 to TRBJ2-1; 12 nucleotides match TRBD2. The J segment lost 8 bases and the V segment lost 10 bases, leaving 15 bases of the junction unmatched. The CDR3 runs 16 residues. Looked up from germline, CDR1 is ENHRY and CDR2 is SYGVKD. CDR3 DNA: TGTGCCAGCCTTTCTCTAGCGGGGGGGCCGAAGGATGAGCAGTTCTTC. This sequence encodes CASLSLAGGPKDEQFF.

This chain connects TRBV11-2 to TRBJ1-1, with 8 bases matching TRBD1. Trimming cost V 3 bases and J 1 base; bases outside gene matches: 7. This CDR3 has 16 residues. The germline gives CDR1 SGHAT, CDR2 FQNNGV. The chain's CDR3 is CASSFPQGARNTEAFF. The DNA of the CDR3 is TGTGCCAGCAGCTTTCCGCAGGGGGCACGGAACACTGAAGCTTTCTTT.

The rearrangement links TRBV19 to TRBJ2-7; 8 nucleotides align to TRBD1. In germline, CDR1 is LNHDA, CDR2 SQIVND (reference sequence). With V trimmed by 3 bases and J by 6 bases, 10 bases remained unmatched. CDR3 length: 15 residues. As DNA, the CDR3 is TGTGCCAGTAGTATCTTACCCGGACAGGGCAGCGAGCAGTACTTC. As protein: CASSILPGQGSEQYF. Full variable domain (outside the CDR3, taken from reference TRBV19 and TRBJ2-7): DGGITQSPKYLFRKEGQNVTLSCEQNLNHDAMYWYRQDPGQGLRLIYYSQIVNDFQKGDIAEGYSVSREKKESFPLTVTSAQKNPTAFYLCASSILPGQGSEQYFGPGTRLTVT.

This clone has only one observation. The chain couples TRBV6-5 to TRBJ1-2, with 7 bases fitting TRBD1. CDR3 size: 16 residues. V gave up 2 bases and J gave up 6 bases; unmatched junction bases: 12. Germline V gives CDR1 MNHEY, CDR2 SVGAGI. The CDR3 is CASSYTPTGSKNGYTF. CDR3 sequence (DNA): TGTGCCAGCAGTTACACCCCGACAGGGAGTAAAAATGGCTACACCTTC.

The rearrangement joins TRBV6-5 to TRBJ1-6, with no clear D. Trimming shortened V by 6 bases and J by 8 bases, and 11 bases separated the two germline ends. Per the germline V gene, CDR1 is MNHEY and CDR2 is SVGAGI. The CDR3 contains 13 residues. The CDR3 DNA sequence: TGTGCCAGCAGGAGGGCCTTTGATTCACCCCTCCACTTT. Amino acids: CASRRAFDSPLHF.

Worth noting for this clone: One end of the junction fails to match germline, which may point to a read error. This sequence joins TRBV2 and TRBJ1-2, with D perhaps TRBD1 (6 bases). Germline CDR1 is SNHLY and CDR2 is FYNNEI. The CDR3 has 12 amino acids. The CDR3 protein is CASSELDYRVAF. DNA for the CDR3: TGTGCCAGCAGTGAATTAGACTACAGGGTAGCCTTC.

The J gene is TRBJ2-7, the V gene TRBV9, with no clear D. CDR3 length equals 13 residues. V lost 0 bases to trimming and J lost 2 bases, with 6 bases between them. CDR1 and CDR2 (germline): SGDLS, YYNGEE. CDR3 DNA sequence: TGTGCCAGCAGCGTAGCCCCTCCCTACGAGCAGTACTTC. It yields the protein CASSVAPPYEQYF.

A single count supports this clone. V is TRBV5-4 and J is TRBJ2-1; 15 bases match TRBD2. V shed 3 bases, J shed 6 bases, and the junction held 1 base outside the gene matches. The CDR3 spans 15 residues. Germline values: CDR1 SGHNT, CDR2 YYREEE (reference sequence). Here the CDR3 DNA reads TGTGCCAGCAGCTGGACTAGCGGGGGGGCCAATGAGCAGTTCTTC. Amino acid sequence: CASSWTSGGANEQFF.

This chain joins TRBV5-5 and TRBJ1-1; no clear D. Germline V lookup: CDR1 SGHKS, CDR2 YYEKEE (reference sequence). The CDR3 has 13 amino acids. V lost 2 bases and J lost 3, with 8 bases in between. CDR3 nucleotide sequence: TGTGCCAGCAGCTTCTCGGGTGACACTGAAGCTTTCTTT. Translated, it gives CASSFSGDTEAFF.

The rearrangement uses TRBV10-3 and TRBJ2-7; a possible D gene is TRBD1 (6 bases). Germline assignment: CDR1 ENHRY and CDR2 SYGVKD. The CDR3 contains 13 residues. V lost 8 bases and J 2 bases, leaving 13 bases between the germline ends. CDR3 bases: TGTGCCATCGGCAGTACAGGGACCTACGAGCAGTACTTC. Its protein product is CAIGSTGTYEQYF.

In DNA form, the CDR3 reads TGTGCCAGCAGCCAAGATATGACTAGCGGTTCCTACGAGCAGTACTTC. It specifies CASSQDMTSGSYEQYF. This chain uses TRBV4-2 with TRBJ2-7, with 9 bases fitting TRBD2. The CDR3 length is 16 residues. Germline CDR1 LGHNA, CDR2 YNFKEQ. Trimming cost V 0 bases and J 1 base; bases outside gene matches: 4.

CDR3 protein: CASSLRSSGFPLGGQFF. CDR3 sequence (DNA): TGTGCCAGCAGCTTGAGGTCTAGCGGGTTCCCCTTAGGGGGGCAGTTCTTC. The V gene is TRBV5-4, the J gene TRBJ2-1, with 8 nucleotides matching TRBD2. The length of the CDR3 is 17 residues. V lost 1 base to trimming and J lost 12 bases; unmatched junction nucleotides: 18. In germline, CDR1 is SGHNT, CDR2 YYREEE (reference sequence).

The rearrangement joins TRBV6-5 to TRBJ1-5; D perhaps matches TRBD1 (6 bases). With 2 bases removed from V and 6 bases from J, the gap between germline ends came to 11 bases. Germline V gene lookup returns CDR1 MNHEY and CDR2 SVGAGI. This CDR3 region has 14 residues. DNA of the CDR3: TGTGCCAGCAGTTACGGGGGCGCAGGTCAGCCCCAGCATTTT. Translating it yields CASSYGGAGQPQHF.

The DNA of the CDR3 is TGTGCCAGCAGCCCGGACAGGGACGAGCAGTACTTC. Translation: CASSPDRDEQYF. This chain uses TRBV11-1 with TRBJ2-7; 8 bases fit TRBD1. V shed 5 bases and J 5 bases; nucleotides not matched to a gene: 2. CDR3 size: 12 residues. In germline, CDR1 is SGHAT, CDR2 FQDESV (reference sequence).

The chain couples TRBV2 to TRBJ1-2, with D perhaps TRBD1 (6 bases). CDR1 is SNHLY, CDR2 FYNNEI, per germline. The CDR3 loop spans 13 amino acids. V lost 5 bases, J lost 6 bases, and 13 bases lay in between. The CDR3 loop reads CASSIRQDHGYTF. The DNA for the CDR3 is TGTGCCAGCAGTATTCGACAGGACCATGGCTACACCTTC.

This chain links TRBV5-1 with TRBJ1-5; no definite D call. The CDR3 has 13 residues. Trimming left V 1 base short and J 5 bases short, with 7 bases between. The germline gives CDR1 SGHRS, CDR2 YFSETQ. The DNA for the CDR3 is TGCGCCAGCAGCTTGATCCCCGATCAGCCCCAGCATTTT. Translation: CASSLIPDQPQHF.

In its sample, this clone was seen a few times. The CDR3 here is CASSSSPQGSGTEAFF. The CDR3 DNA reads as TGTGCCAGCAGCTCTTCCCCACAGGGATCAGGAACTGAAGCTTTCTTT. The chain couples TRBV3-1 (or the pseudogene TRBV3-2) to TRBJ1-1; possible D gene TRBD1, 6 bases. CDR3 length equals 16 residues. Trimming pared 5 bases from V and 5 bases from J, leaving 21 bases between. CDR1 is LGHDT and CDR2 is YNNKEL in the germline V gene (reference sequence).

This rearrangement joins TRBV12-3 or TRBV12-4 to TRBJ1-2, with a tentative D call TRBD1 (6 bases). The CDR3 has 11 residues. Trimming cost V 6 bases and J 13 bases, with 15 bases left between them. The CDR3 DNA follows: TGTGCCAGCAGCGCCAGACAGGTTACCACCTTC. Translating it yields CASSARQVTTF.

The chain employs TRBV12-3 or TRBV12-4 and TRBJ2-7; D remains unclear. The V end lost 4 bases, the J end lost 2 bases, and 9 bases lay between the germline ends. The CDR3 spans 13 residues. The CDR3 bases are TGTGCCAGCAGTTACCCCCGGGCCTACGAGCAGTACTTC. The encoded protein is CASSYPRAYEQYF.

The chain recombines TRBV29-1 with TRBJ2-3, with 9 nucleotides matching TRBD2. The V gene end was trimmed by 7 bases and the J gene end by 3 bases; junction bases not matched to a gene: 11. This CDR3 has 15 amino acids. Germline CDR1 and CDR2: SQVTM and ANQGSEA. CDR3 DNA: TGCAGCGGTATACTAGCGGGTGGGGCGACAGATACGCAGTATTTT. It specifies CSGILAGGATDTQYF.

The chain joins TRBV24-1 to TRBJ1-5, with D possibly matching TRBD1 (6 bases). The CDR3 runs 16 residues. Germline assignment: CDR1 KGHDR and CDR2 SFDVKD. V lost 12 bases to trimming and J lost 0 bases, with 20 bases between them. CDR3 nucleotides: TGTGCCTCCCATGAGGGGGTGGCGTATAGCAATCAGCCCCAGCATTTT. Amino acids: CASHEGVAYSNQPQHF.

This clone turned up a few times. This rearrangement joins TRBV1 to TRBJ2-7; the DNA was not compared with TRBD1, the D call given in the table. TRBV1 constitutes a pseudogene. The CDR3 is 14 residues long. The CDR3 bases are TGCACCAGCAGCCAAGGACCAGGCACCTACGAGCAGTACTTC. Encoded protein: CTSSQGPGTYEQYF.